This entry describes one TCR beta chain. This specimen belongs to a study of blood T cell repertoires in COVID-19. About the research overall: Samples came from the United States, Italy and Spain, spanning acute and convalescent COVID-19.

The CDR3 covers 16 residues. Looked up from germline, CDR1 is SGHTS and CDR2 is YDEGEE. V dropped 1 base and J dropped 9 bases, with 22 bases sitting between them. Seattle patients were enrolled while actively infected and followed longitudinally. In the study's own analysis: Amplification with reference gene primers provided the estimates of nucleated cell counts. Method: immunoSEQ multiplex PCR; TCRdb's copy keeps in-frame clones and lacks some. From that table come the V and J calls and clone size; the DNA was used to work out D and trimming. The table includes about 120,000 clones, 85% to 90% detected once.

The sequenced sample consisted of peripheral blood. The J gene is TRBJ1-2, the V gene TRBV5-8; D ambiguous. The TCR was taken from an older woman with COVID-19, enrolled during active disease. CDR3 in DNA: TGTGCCAGCAGCTTGTATAGAACAGTTTACCTACGGCGCTACACCTTC. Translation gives CASSLYRTVYLRRYTF.